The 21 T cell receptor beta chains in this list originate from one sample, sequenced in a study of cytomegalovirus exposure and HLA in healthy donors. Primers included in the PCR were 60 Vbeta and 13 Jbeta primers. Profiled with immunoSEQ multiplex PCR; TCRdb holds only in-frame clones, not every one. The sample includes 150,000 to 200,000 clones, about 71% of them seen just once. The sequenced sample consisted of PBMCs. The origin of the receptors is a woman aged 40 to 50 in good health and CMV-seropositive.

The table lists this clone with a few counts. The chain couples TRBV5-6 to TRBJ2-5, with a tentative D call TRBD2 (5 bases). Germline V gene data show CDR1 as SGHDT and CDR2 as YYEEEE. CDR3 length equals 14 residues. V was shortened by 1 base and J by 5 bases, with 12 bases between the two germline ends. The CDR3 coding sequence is TGTGCCAGCAGCTTGAGAGGGCCAGAGGAGACCCAGTACTTC. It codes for CASSLRGPEETQYF.

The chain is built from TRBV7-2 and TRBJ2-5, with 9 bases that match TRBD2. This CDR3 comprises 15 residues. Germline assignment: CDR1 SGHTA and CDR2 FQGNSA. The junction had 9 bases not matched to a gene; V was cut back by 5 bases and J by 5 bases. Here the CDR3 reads CASSLKAGGGETQYF. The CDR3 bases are TGTGCCAGCAGCCTAAAAGCGGGAGGAGGGGAGACCCAGTACTTC.

CDR3 loop: CASSGQGIGTGELFF. CDR3 nucleotide sequence: TGTGCCAGCAGTGGACAGGGTATCGGGACCGGGGAGCTGTTTTTT. The J gene is TRBJ2-2, the V gene TRBV25-1, with TRBD1 matching over 7 bases. This CDR3 contains 15 residues. Germline CDR1 MGHDK, CDR2 SYGVNS. V shed 4 bases and J 5 bases; nucleotides not matched to a gene: 7.

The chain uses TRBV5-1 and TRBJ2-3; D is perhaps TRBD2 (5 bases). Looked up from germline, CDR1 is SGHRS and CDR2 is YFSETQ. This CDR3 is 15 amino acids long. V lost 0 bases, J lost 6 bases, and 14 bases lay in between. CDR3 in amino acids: CASSLGAEEGDTQYF. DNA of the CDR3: TGCGCCAGCAGCTTGGGTGCGGAGGAAGGGGATACGCAGTATTTT.

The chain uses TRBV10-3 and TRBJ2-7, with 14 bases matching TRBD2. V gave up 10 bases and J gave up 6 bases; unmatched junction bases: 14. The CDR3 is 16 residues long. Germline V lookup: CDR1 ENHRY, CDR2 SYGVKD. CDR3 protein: CATATSGRAKGGEQYF. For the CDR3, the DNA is TGTGCCACCGCGACTAGCGGGAGGGCCAAGGGGGGCGAGCAGTACTTC.

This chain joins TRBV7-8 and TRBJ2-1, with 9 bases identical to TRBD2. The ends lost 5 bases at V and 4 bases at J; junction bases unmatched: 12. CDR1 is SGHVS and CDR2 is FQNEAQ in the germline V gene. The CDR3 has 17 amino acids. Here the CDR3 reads CASSPRPLAGNYNEQFF. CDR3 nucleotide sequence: TGTGCCAGCAGCCCGCGCCCTCTAGCGGGGAATTACAATGAGCAGTTCTTC.

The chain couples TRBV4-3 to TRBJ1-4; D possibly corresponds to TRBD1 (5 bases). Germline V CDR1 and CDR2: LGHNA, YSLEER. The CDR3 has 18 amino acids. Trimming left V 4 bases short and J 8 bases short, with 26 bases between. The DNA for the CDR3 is TGCGCCAGCAGCCTAAACCAACGGGGAGGGGTCCTGGAGGAAAAACTGTTTTTT. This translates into CASSLNQRGGVLEEKLFF.

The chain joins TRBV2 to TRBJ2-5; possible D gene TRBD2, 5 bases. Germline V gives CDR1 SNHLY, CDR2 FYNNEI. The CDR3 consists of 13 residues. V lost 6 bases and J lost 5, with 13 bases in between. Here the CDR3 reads CASRVQPGETQYF. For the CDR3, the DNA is TGTGCCAGCAGGGTCCAGCCGGGGGAGACCCAGTACTTC.

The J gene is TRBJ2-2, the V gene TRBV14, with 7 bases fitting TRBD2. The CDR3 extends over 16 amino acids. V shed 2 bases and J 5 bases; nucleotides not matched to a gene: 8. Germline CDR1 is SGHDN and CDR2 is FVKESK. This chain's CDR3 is CASSQLGLAVTGELFF. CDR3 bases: TGTGCCAGCAGCCAACTGGGGCTAGCGGTAACCGGGGAGCTGTTTTTT.

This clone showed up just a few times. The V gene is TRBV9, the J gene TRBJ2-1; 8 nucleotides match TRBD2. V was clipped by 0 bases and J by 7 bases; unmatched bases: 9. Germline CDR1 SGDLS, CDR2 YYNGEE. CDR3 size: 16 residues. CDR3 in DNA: TGTGCCAGCAGCGTAGTGGGAGCGGGAGTATCGAATGAGCAGTTCTTC. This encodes CASSVVGAGVSNEQFF.

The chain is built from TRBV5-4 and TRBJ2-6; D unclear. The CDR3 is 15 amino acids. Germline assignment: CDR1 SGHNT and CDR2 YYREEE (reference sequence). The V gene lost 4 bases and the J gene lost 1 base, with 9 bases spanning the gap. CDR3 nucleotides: TGTGCCAGCAGCCCCCAGTTTTCTGGGGCCAACGTCCTGACTTTC. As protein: CASSPQFSGANVLTF.

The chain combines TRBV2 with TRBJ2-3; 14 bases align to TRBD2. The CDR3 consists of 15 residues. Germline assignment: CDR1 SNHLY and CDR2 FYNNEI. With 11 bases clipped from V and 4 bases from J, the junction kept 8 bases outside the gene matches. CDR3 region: CAGEGTSGSADTQYF. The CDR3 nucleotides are TGTGCCGGAGAGGGGACTAGCGGGAGCGCAGATACGCAGTATTTT. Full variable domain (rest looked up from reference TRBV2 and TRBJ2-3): EPEVTQTPSHQVTQMGQEVILRCVPISNHLYFYWYRQILGQKVEFLVSFYNNEISEKSEIFDDQFSVERPDGSNFTLKIRSTKLEDSAMYFCAGEGTSGSADTQYFGPGTRLTVL.

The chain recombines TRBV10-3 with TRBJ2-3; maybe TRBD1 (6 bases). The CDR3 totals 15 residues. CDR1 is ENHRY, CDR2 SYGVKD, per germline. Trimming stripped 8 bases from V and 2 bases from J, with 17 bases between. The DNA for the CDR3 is TGTGCCATCCGAGGGCTGGACAGTGTCACAGATACGCAGTATTTT. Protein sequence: CAIRGLDSVTDTQYF.

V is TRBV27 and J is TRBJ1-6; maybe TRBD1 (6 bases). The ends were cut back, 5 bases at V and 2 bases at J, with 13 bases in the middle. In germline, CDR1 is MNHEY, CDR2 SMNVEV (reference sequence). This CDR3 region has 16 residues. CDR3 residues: CASSGGGGAYNSPLHF. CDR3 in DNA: TGTGCCAGCAGTGGGGGCGGGGGCGCCTATAATTCACCCCTCCACTTT.

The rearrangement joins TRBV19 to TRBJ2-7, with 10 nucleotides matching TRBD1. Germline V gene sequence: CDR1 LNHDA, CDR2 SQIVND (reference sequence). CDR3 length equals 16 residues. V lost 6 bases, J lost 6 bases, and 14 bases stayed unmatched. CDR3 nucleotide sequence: TGTGCCAGTAGCCCGCAGGTCGGGACAGGGGCAGGCGAGCAGTACTTC. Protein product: CASSPQVGTGAGEQYF. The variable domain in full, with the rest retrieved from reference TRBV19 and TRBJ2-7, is DGGITQSPKYLFRKEGQNVTLSCEQNLNHDAMYWYRQDPGQGLRLIYYSQIVNDFQKGDIAEGYSVSREKKESFPLTVTSAQKNPTAFYLCASSPQVGTGAGEQYFGPGTRLTVT.

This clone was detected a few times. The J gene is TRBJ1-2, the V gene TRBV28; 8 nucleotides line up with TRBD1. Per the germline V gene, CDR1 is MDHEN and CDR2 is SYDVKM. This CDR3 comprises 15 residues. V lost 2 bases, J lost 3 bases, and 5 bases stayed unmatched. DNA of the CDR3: TGTGCCAGCAGTTTAAGGGCAGGGGGCCACTATGGCTACACCTTC. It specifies CASSLRAGGHYGYTF.

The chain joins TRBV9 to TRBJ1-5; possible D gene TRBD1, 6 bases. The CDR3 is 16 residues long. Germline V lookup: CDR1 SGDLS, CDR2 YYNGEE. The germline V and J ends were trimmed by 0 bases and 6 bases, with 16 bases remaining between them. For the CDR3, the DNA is TGTGCCAGCAGCGTAGCCGGAACAGGGCGAGGTCAGCCCCAGCATTTT. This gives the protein CASSVAGTGRGQPQHF.

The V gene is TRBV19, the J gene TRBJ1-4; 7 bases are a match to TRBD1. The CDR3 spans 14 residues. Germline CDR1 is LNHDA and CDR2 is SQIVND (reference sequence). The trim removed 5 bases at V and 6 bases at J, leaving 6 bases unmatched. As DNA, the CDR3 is TGTGCCAGTAGTGTGGGGACAGAGGATGAAAAACTGTTTTTT. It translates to CASSVGTEDEKLFF.

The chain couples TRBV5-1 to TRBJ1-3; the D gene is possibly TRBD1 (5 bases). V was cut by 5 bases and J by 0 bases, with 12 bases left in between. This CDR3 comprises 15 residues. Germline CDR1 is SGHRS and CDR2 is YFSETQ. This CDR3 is CASSLGAPSGNTIYF. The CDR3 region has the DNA TGCGCCAGCAGTTTAGGGGCCCCCTCTGGAAACACCATATATTTT.

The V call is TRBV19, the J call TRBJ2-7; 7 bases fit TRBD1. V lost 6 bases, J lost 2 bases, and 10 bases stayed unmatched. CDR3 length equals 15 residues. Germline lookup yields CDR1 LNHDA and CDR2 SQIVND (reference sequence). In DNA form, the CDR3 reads TGTGCCAGTAGCCCGCTGGGGACAGTAGCCTACGAGCAGTACTTC. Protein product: CASSPLGTVAYEQYF.

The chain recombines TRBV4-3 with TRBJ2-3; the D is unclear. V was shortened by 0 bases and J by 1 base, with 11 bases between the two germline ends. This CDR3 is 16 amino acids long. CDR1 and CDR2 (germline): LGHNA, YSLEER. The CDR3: CASSQDERTGTDTQYF. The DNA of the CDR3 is TGCGCCAGCAGCCAAGATGAGCGTACGGGCACAGATACGCAGTATTTT.